This T cell receptor beta chain was captured by sequencing in a study of shared clonotypes between healthy human individuals. TCRdb's table, derived via immunoSEQ multiplex PCR, lists solely in-frame clones and lacks some. The sample consists of some 200,000 clones, approximately 60% of them appearing once. The CDR3 sequence is 17 residues long. CDR1 and CDR2 from the germline V gene are SGHRS and YFSETQ. V lost 1 base and J 3 bases, leaving 20 bases between the germline ends. The receptor's source is a young man in good health. The chain combines TRBV5-1 with TRBJ2-7; D remains unclear. Material for sequencing was memory CD4+ T cells sorted from blood. The subset here: CD45RA-negative fraction. The CDR3: CASSLSGPNTNNYEQYF. The CDR3 DNA sequence: TGCGCCAGCAGCTTGTCCGGTCCGAATACAAACAACTACGAGCAGTACTTC.